The clone carrying this T cell receptor (beta chain) occurred a few times. Its antigen is unknown. The CDR3 runs to 16 residues. J gave up 2 bases and V 5 bases, and 3 bases lay outside the gene matches. Germline CDR1 SGHAT, CDR2 FQNNGV. Unique molecular identifiers were attached to individual cDNA molecules. TCRdb re-called the 5' RACE reads through MiXCR, storing one row per CDR3 protein. The table includes 26,000 or so distinct CDR3 sequences, around 5.1% detected once. The entry originates in a study of early T cells in non-severe SARS-CoV-2 infection. Study-level points and caveats: VDJdb matching favored anti-spike CD8 responses, missing private and CD4 specificities.

The genes are TRBV11-2 and TRBJ2-1; 13 bases fit TRBD2. Source material: whole blood. The sequence was collected from an adult who was a healthcare worker with PCR-confirmed SARS-CoV-2 infection or an uninfected control (not recorded which). The CDR3 spells CASSQGLAGPYNEQFF. CDR3 coding DNA: TGTGCCAGCAGCCAGGGACTAGCGGGACCCTACAATGAGCAGTTCTTC. Full variable domain (missing parts from reference TRBV11-2 and TRBJ2-1): EAGVAQSPRYKIIEKRQSVAFWCNPISGHATLYWYQQILGQGPKLLIQFQNNGVVDDSQLPKDRFSAERLKGVDSTLKIQPAKLEDSAVYLCASSQGLAGPYNEQFFGPGTRLTVL.